What follows are 15 T cell receptor beta chains derived from one specimen sequenced in a study of T cell responses to AZD1222 COVID-19 vaccine (dated by TCRdb to the early 2020s). The meaning of the sample's time point label: about 28 days (+/-7) after the second vaccine dose. The library came from the immunoSEQ multiplex PCR assay. Held by TCRdb, this immuneACCESS table contains in-frame sequences only and omits some clones. Under half of the omission traces to an unresolved V gene where checked; the cause of the rest is unknown. For this sample the table gives 110,000 or so clones, of which around 88% were detected only once. The leading ten clones occupy about 6% of the sample. The input for sequencing was peripheral blood, taken 28 days after the second AZD1222 dose. Receptors originate from an adult who received the AZD1222 COVID-19 vaccine.

The chain couples TRBV28 to TRBJ1-6; D possibly corresponds to TRBD1 (5 bases). The CDR3 spans 17 residues. Trimming stripped 1 base from V and 10 bases from J, with 20 bases between. Germline CDR1 and CDR2: MDHEN and SYDVKM. This CDR3 is CASSLSIWGRQGSPLHF. In nucleotides, the CDR3 is TGTGCCAGCAGTTTATCCATCTGGGGGAGGCAGGGCTCACCCCTCCACTTT.

V usage is TRBV4-2 and J usage is TRBJ2-2; no definite D call. V shed 3 bases and J shed 9 bases, with 5 bases lying between them. The CDR3 runs 11 residues. Germline V gives CDR1 LGHNA, CDR2 YNFKEQ. CDR3 DNA: TGTGCCAGCAGCCAGTTTCGGGAGCTGTTTTTT. It yields the protein CASSQFRELFF.

Only one count was recorded for this clone. V is TRBV6-5 and J is TRBJ2-1; 9 bases map to TRBD2. The CDR3 consists of 14 residues. The germline CDR1 and CDR2 sequences are MNHEY and SVGAGI. J gave up 9 bases and V 6 bases, and 9 bases lay outside the gene matches. DNA for the CDR3: TGTGCCAGCAGGGGCGGGGGGGCCGCCGGTGAGCAGTTCTTC. Translating it yields CASRGGGAAGEQFF.

The chain employs TRBV7-2 and TRBJ2-5; TRBD2 might be the D (5 bases). V shed 5 bases and J shed 0 bases, with 13 bases lying between them. The CDR3 spans 15 residues. Germline assignment: CDR1 SGHTA and CDR2 FQGNSA. For the CDR3, the DNA is TGTGCCAGCAGCCGGGAAAGTAGGTACCAAGAGACCCAGTACTTC. Translating it yields CASSRESRYQETQYF.

The rearrangement joins TRBV12-3 or TRBV12-4 to TRBJ2-2, with a tentative D call TRBD1 (6 bases). The CDR3 is 13 residues long. V was cut by 8 bases and J by 6 bases, with 13 bases left in between. CDR3 coding DNA: TGTGCCAGCGGGGTACAGGGCCCCGGGGAGCTGTTTTTT. It codes for CASGVQGPGELFF.

The CDR3 DNA sequence: TGTGCCAGCAGCCCTGTTCGGGACAGCCTTCAAGGGGAGCTGTTTTTT. Protein sequence: CASSPVRDSLQGELFF. The chain couples TRBV9 to TRBJ2-2; 7 nucleotides agree with TRBD1. J gave up 8 bases and V 4 bases, and 14 bases lay outside the gene matches. CDR1 is SGDLS and CDR2 is YYNGEE in the germline V gene. This CDR3 spans 16 amino acids.

The rearrangement joins TRBV7-2 to TRBJ2-6; no definite D call. The V gene's germline CDR1 is SGHTA and CDR2 FQGNSA. This CDR3 has 17 residues. The germline V and J ends were trimmed by 0 bases and 4 bases, with 13 bases remaining between them. CDR3: CASSLAPWSAGANVLTF. For the CDR3, the DNA is TGTGCCAGCAGCTTAGCGCCTTGGAGCGCCGGGGCCAACGTCCTGACTTTC.

The chain employs TRBV7-9 and TRBJ1-4; possibly TRBD1 for D (5 bases). Germline V gives CDR1 SEHNR, CDR2 FQNEAQ (reference sequence). The CDR3 length is 14 residues. With 2 bases removed from V and 10 bases from J, the gap between germline ends came to 14 bases. CDR3 region: CASSLRDRGGKLFF. The CDR3, as DNA: TGTGCCAGCAGCTTAAGGGACCGAGGAGGAAAACTGTTTTTT.

The chain carries TRBV28 and TRBJ1-1; D ambiguous. The CDR3 spans 15 residues. The ends were cut back, 5 bases at V and 1 base at J, with 14 bases in the middle. CDR1 and CDR2 from the germline V gene are MDHEN and SYDVKM. The CDR3 loop reads CASSHYRERNTEAFF. As DNA, the CDR3 is TGTGCCAGCAGTCACTACCGGGAACGGAACACTGAAGCTTTCTTT.

The J gene is TRBJ1-4, the V gene TRBV19; 7 bases are shared with TRBD1. The CDR3 contains 14 residues. Unmatched junction bases numbered 11, after V lost 8 bases and J lost 8 bases. Germline V lookup: CDR1 LNHDA, CDR2 SQIVND (reference sequence). This CDR3 reads CASDKRGLGEKLFF. The CDR3 DNA reads TGTGCCAGTGACAAGAGGGGGCTCGGCGAAAAACTGTTTTTT. The complete variable domain, with remaining parts taken from reference TRBV19 and TRBJ1-4, reads DGGITQSPKYLFRKEGQNVTLSCEQNLNHDAMYWYRQDPGQGLRLIYYSQIVNDFQKGDIAEGYSVSREKKESFPLTVTSAQKNPTAFYLCASDKRGLGEKLFFGSGTQLSVL.

The chain joins TRBV12-3 or TRBV12-4 to TRBJ1-6; no definite D call. Trimming took off 8 bases at V and 8 bases at J, with 13 bases between the two ends. This CDR3 spans 13 amino acids. The CDR3 bases are TGTGCCAGCCGGGCCACAAGTTATTCACCCCTCCACTTT. This translates into CASRATSYSPLHF.

This clone was observed once. CDR3 coding DNA: TGCGCCAGCAGCTTAACGGGGACCGACTCTGGGGCCAACGTCCTGACTTTC. This sequence encodes CASSLTGTDSGANVLTF. The gene calls are TRBV5-1 and TRBJ2-6; D is possibly TRBD1 or TRBD2 (5 bases each). V gave up 2 bases and J gave up 0 bases, with 12 bases separating them. The germline V gene has CDR1 SGHRS and CDR2 YFSETQ. This CDR3 is built from 17 residues.

The chain is built from TRBV7-3 and TRBJ1-1, with 8 bases that match TRBD1. V shed 5 bases and J 1 base; nucleotides not matched to a gene: 6. This CDR3 has 15 amino acids. Germline-derived CDR1 and CDR2 are SGHTA and FQGTGA. Here the CDR3 reads CASSPGDRRNTEAFF. The CDR3 nucleotides read TGTGCCAGCAGCCCGGGGGACAGGAGGAACACTGAAGCTTTCTTT.

The chain uses TRBV7-2 and TRBJ1-2; 7 positions match TRBD1. Looked up from germline, CDR1 is SGHTA and CDR2 is FQGNSA. Unmatched junction bases numbered 3, after V lost 1 base and J lost 4 bases. This CDR3 has 14 residues. CDR3 nucleotide sequence: TGTGCCAGCAGCTTAGGACAGGGTGCCTATGGCTACACCTTC. Protein product: CASSLGQGAYGYTF.

The rearrangement links TRBV13 to TRBJ1-1; a weak D match, TRBD1 (6 bases). The V and J ends lost 0 bases and 2 bases respectively, with 16 bases between them. The CDR3 runs to 17 residues. Germline V gene lookup returns CDR1 PRHDT and CDR2 FYEKMQ (reference sequence). In nucleotides, the CDR3 is TGTGCCAGCAGCTTAGGGCCCGCCGGGGGCGTAAACACTGAAGCTTTCTTT. Translated: CASSLGPAGGVNTEAFF.